The present T cell receptor (beta chain) was sequenced within a study of T cell changes during pregnancy in multiple sclerosis. Clones were read by immunoSEQ multiplex PCR, and TCRdb kept only the in-frame ones, dropping some. The repertoire holds about 40,000 clones, around 94% seen once, with less than 2% in the top ten. Germline values: CDR1 SGHTA, CDR2 FQGNSA. This CDR3 contains 19 residues. V lost 0 bases and J lost 1, with 22 bases in between. This rearrangement joins TRBV7-2 to TRBJ2-7; the D gene is possibly TRBD2 (7 bases). The sequence came from a female donor with multiple sclerosis, enrolled in a pregnancy study. Material: peripheral blood, obtained in the third trimester of pregnancy. CDR3 region: CASSLAPSGGLPKSYEQYF. In nucleotides, the CDR3 is TGTGCCAGCAGCTTAGCCCCCTCGGGGGGCCTACCCAAATCCTACGAGCAGTACTTC.